The next 20 T cell receptor beta chains were all read from a single sample in a study of T-cell reconstitution after alpha-beta-depleted transplantation in children. Unique molecular identifiers were built into the TCRbeta library. TCRdb reanalysed the PCR reads using MiXCR and keeps one entry per CDR3 protein. This sample has roughly 100,000 distinct CDR3 sequences; roughly 8% occur once, and the top ten carry 5.5% to 7%. The material sequenced was PBMCs from the stem cell graft donor, taken from the stem cell graft. The receptors shown here come from a human donor who donated a stem cell graft to a child with congenital amegakaryocytic thrombocytopenia.

V usage is TRBV30 and J usage is TRBJ2-7; TRBD1 or TRBD2 may be the D gene (5 bases each). Germline CDR1 reads GTSNPN; CDR2 reads SVGIG (reference sequence). This CDR3 is built from 13 residues. Trimming pared 6 bases from V and 3 bases from J, leaving 15 bases between. CDR3 in DNA: TGTGCCTGTCGGACTTTGAGGGGCTACGAGCAGTACTTC. Translation gives CACRTLRGYEQYF.

This clonotype was observed many times. This rearrangement joins TRBV6-5 to TRBJ1-1; 8 nucleotides match TRBD1. Per germline, CDR1 MNHEY and CDR2 SVGAGI. This CDR3 comprises 15 residues. V lost 5 bases, J lost 5 bases, and 10 bases stayed unmatched. CDR3 coding DNA: TGTGCCAGCAGTCCTTTCTCAGGGGGCGGGACTGAAGCTTTCTTT. It specifies CASSPFSGGGTEAFF.

This clonotype was recorded many times. The DNA for the CDR3 is TGCGCCAGCAGCTTGGGCGGACAGTACAGCTCTGGAAACACCATATATTTT. Protein product: CASSLGGQYSSGNTIYF. The V gene is TRBV5-1, the J gene TRBJ1-3; possibly TRBD1 for D (6 bases). The germline V and J ends were trimmed by 0 bases and 0 bases, with 13 bases remaining between them. This CDR3 spans 17 amino acids. Per germline, CDR1 SGHRS and CDR2 YFSETQ.

Many counts were recorded for this clonotype. The V and J genes are TRBV24-1 and TRBJ2-1, with D possibly being TRBD2 (6 bases). Germline CDR1 and CDR2: KGHDR and SFDVKD. CDR3 length: 12 residues. The CDR3 here is CGVADNFNEQFF. Here the CDR3 DNA reads TGTGGGGTAGCGGACAACTTCAATGAGCAGTTCTTC.

Ten or more counts support this clonotype. This chain links TRBV20-1 with TRBJ1-1, with TRBD1 matching 7 bases. The ends lost 6 bases at V and 5 bases at J; junction bases unmatched: 12. Germline V gene lookup returns CDR1 DFQATT and CDR2 SNEGSKA (reference sequence). The CDR3 is 14 amino acids. CDR3 in DNA: TGCAGTGCCGACAGGGATCGGCAAGAGACTGAAGCTTTCTTT. It translates to CSADRDRQETEAFF.

This clonotype has only a few counts. The V gene is TRBV18, the J gene TRBJ2-6; a weak D match, TRBD1 (6 bases). Germline V gene lookup returns CDR1 KGHSH and CDR2 LQKENI. With 3 bases removed from V and 0 bases from J, the gap between germline ends came to 12 bases. CDR3 length equals 17 residues. CDR3 in DNA: TGTGCCAGCTCACCGGCTCCAGGGGTCTCTGGGGCCAACGTCCTGACTTTC. It translates to CASSPAPGVSGANVLTF.

This clonotype was counted ten times or more. The chain is built from TRBV12-3 or TRBV12-4 and TRBJ2-1; 14 nucleotides line up with TRBD2. J was trimmed by 7 bases and V by 5 bases; bases with no gene match: 7. The CDR3 has 16 amino acids. CDR3 residues: CASSPPGTSGGNEQFF. The CDR3 nucleotides are TGTGCCAGCAGTCCCCCGGGGACTAGCGGGGGAAATGAGCAGTTCTTC.

A remark on this clonotype: With a much larger clone just one base away, this may be a read error. CDR3 DNA: TGTGCCAGCAGTTGGAGCGGTGCAGGGACCCAGTACTTC. It translates to CASSWSGAGTQYF. The chain carries TRBV28 and TRBJ2-5; D might be TRBD2 (5 bases). V lost 4 bases and J 7 bases, leaving 13 bases between the germline ends. This CDR3 has 13 amino acids. CDR1 is MDHEN, CDR2 SYDVKM, per germline.

There are many counts of this clonotype. The chain couples TRBV20-1 to TRBJ1-6; 10 bases match TRBD1. V shed 2 bases and J 10 bases; nucleotides not matched to a gene: 8. CDR1 is DFQATT, CDR2 SNEGSKA, per germline (reference sequence). This CDR3 has 15 residues. In DNA form, the CDR3 reads TGCAGTGCTAGAACCCCGGGACAGGGGAACTCACCCCTCCACTTT. Translation: CSARTPGQGNSPLHF.

A remark on this clonotype: This may be a read error: a much more frequent sequence differs by one nucleotide. This chain joins TRBV28 and TRBJ2-7; D not certain. This CDR3 contains 8 residues. From germline, CDR1 is MDHEN and CDR2 SYDVKM. The CDR3 protein is CACTPIGF. CDR3 DNA: TGTGCCTGCACCCCGATCGGCTTC.

This clonotype was found many times. This chain links TRBV9 with TRBJ2-1; 8 bases are a match to TRBD2. The V and J ends lost 7 bases and 4 bases, in that order; junction bases with no gene match: 10. The CDR3 runs 15 residues. The germline gives CDR1 SGDLS, CDR2 YYNGEE. CDR3 DNA sequence: TGTGCCAGCGCGTCCGCTAGCGGGCATTACAATGAGCAGTTCTTC. It codes for CASASASGHYNEQFF.

This clonotype was picked up many times. The chain is built from TRBV5-1 and TRBJ2-1, with 12 bases fitting TRBD2. V lost 0 bases and J lost 6; bases outside the gene matches: 10. The CDR3 contains 18 residues. Germline-derived CDR1 and CDR2 are SGHRS and YFSETQ. The CDR3 reads CASSLASGRARGGNEQFF. The CDR3 nucleotides read TGCGCCAGCAGCTTGGCTAGCGGGAGGGCCAGAGGAGGCAATGAGCAGTTCTTC. The variable domain in full, with the rest retrieved from reference TRBV5-1 and TRBJ2-1, is KAGVTQTPRYLIKTRGQQVTLSCSPISGHRSVSWYQQTPGQGLQFLFEYFSETQRNKGNFPGRFSGRQFSNSRSEMNVSTLELGDSALYLCASSLASGRARGGNEQFFGPGTRLTVL.

This sequence joins TRBV29-1 and TRBJ1-1; D gene uncertain. Germline lookup yields CDR1 SQVTM and CDR2 ANQGSEA. The ends were cut back, 6 bases at V and 0 bases at J, with 11 bases in the middle. This CDR3 comprises 13 residues. The CDR3 reads CSVKIELNTEAFF. In nucleotides, the CDR3 is TGCAGCGTGAAGATAGAATTGAACACTGAAGCTTTCTTT. The full variable domain, with the rest looked up from reference TRBV29-1 and TRBJ1-1, is SAVISQKPSRDICQRGTSLTIQCQVDSQVTMMFWYRQQPGQSLTLIATANQGSEATYESGFVIDKFPISRPNLTFSTLTVSNMSPEDSSIYLCSVKIELNTEAFFGQGTRLTVV.

This clonotype was seen repeatedly, ten times or more. The chain recombines TRBV5-1 with TRBJ1-2; no definite D call. Germline-derived CDR1 and CDR2 are SGHRS and YFSETQ. This CDR3 region has 15 residues. V was trimmed by 4 bases and J by 2 bases, leaving 15 bases between them. CDR3 bases: TGCGCCAGCAGCATTGGCGGCGGCCTCAACTATGGCTACACCTTC. This gives the protein CASSIGGGLNYGYTF.

This clonotype has a count of ten or more. This rearrangement joins TRBV5-1 to TRBJ2-7; 8 bases agree with TRBD2. This CDR3 contains 16 residues. CDR1 SGHRS and CDR2 YFSETQ come from the germline V gene. Germline trimming cut 4 bases from V and 2 bases from J; bases unmatched to any gene: 11. CDR3 amino acids: CASSLKTSANPYEQYF. CDR3 DNA: TGCGCCAGCAGCCTAAAGACTAGCGCGAACCCCTACGAGCAGTACTTC.

This clonotype was found many times. This chain uses TRBV4-2 with TRBJ2-3; TRBD2 aligns across 9 bases. The CDR3 extends over 19 amino acids. Germline CDR1 and CDR2: LGHNA and YNFKEQ. The trim removed 2 bases at V and 0 bases at J, leaving 12 bases unmatched. The CDR3 protein is CASSQPASGVELSTDTQYF. The CDR3, as DNA: TGTGCCAGCAGCCAACCTGCTAGCGGGGTCGAACTTAGCACAGATACGCAGTATTTT.

This clonotype was found many times. This chain joins TRBV11-2 and TRBJ1-1, with 8 bases lining up with TRBD1. CDR1 is SGHAT and CDR2 is FQNNGV in the germline V gene. V lost 1 base to trimming and J lost 5 bases; unmatched junction nucleotides: 9. The CDR3 runs to 16 residues. CDR3 in DNA: TGTGCCAGCAGCTTAGGAGGCAGGGGGCTGATTACTGAAGCTTTCTTT. This sequence encodes CASSLGGRGLITEAFF.

This clonotype was seen ten or more times. The chain combines TRBV2 with TRBJ1-5, with 7 bases aligning to TRBD1. Germline V lookup: CDR1 SNHLY, CDR2 FYNNEI. The length of the CDR3 is 13 residues. V shed 6 bases, J shed 4 bases, and the junction held 3 bases outside the gene matches. The CDR3 bases are TGTGCCAGCAGGACGACAGGGAATCAGCCCCAGCATTTT. This gives the protein CASRTTGNQPQHF.

There are many counts of this clonotype. The CDR3 loop is CSAREGATSSYNEQFF. The CDR3 DNA is TGCAGTGCTAGAGAGGGGGCCACGAGCTCCTACAATGAGCAGTTCTTC. This chain joins TRBV20-1 and TRBJ2-1; weak D call: TRBD1 (6 bases). CDR3 size: 16 residues. Germline V gene data show CDR1 as DFQATT and CDR2 as SNEGSKA (reference sequence). V lost 0 bases to trimming and J lost 0 bases, with 12 bases between them.

This clonotype has a count of ten or more. This rearrangement joins TRBV29-1 to TRBJ2-7; no firm D call. V lost 4 bases and J 6 bases, leaving 1 base between the germline ends. Per the germline V gene, CDR1 is SQVTM and CDR2 is ANQGSEA. The CDR3 loop spans 8 amino acids. The CDR3 DNA reads as TGCAGCGTTGCCGAGCAGTACTTC. It is translated as CSVAEQYF.